Presented here are 13 T cell receptor beta chains from one specimen sequenced in a study of blood T cell repertoires in COVID-19 (dated by TCRdb to 2019 to 2021). Library preparation was by the immunoSEQ multiplex PCR assay. TCRdb carries this immuneACCESS record with in-frame sequences only. Its versions omit some clonotypes, under half of them owing to an unresolved V gene in the studies checked, with the rest unexplained. This sample holds approximately 300,000 clones; more than 70% were observed only once. The ten most abundant clones make up approximately 6.5% of the sample. Sequencing was done on a sample of peripheral blood. These receptors were obtained from a man aged 18 to 35 who had recovered from COVID-19.

J is TRBJ2-2 and V is TRBV7-9, with D tentatively TRBD1 (6 bases). CDR1 is SEHNR and CDR2 is FQNEAQ in the germline V gene (reference sequence). V shed 5 bases and J shed 6 bases, with 10 bases lying between them. The CDR3 is made up of 13 amino acids. The CDR3 is CASSRKGAGELFF. In nucleotides, the CDR3 is TGTGCCAGCAGCCGGAAGGGGGCCGGGGAGCTGTTTTTT.

The chain uses TRBV5-1 and TRBJ2-7; D might be TRBD1 (6 bases). V was trimmed by 4 bases and J by 4 bases, leaving 15 bases between them. The CDR3 length is 14 residues. CDR1 is SGHRS, CDR2 YFSETQ, per germline. Written as DNA, the CDR3 is TGCGCCAGCAGCGGGGGACATTCGCCGTACGAGCAGTACTTC. Translating gives CASSGGHSPYEQYF.

This chain uses TRBV6-5 with TRBJ2-3; 8 bases agree with TRBD2. Germline V gene data show CDR1 as MNHEY and CDR2 as SVGAGI. V was clipped by 7 bases and J by 4 bases; unmatched bases: 4. The CDR3 is 13 amino acids. The CDR3 loop is CASTGAGADTQYF. CDR3 nucleotide sequence: TGTGCCAGCACAGGAGCGGGGGCAGATACGCAGTATTTT.

The chain uses TRBV19 and TRBJ1-5; D remains unclear. Germline lookup yields CDR1 LNHDA and CDR2 SQIVND (reference sequence). Trimming took off 1 base at V and 8 bases at J, with 15 bases between the two ends. There are 15 residues in the CDR3. The CDR3 nucleotides are TGTGCCAGTAGTATAGTAGTGGGCGGAGGTAAGCCCCAGCATTTT. Amino acids: CASSIVVGGGKPQHF. Supplemented by reference TRBV19 and TRBJ1-5, the full variable domain reads DGGITQSPKYLFRKEGQNVTLSCEQNLNHDAMYWYRQDPGQGLRLIYYSQIVNDFQKGDIAEGYSVSREKKESFPLTVTSAQKNPTAFYLCASSIVVGGGKPQHFGDGTRLSIL.

This chain connects TRBV24-1 to TRBJ1-5; 8 bases fit TRBD1. The CDR3 is 16 amino acids. The J segment lost 5 bases and the V segment lost 7 bases, leaving 12 bases of the junction unmatched. In germline, CDR1 is KGHDR, CDR2 SFDVKD. As DNA, the CDR3 is TGTGCCACCAGACGCTTCCGGGACAGGAGTTATCAGCCCCAGCATTTT. It encodes CATRRFRDRSYQPQHF.

This sequence joins TRBV7-8 and TRBJ2-5, with no clear D. From germline, CDR1 is SGHVS and CDR2 FQNEAQ. The V and J ends lost 5 bases and 1 base respectively, with 17 bases between them. The CDR3 spans 16 residues. The CDR3 here is CASSRPGGGLQETQYF. CDR3 sequence (DNA): TGTGCCAGCAGCCGACCCGGCGGTGGCCTCCAAGAGACCCAGTACTTC.

This clone was detected once. J is TRBJ1-1 and V is TRBV19; TRBD1 is a possible D gene (5 bases). Per germline, CDR1 LNHDA and CDR2 SQIVND (reference sequence). This CDR3 has 14 residues. Trimming left V 1 base short and J 5 bases short, with 11 bases between. The CDR3 region has the DNA TGTGCCAGTAGTATAGTGGGGCTCTCTACTGAAGCTTTCTTT. It encodes CASSIVGLSTEAFF.

V and J are TRBV6-2 or TRBV6-3 and TRBJ2-1; D ambiguous. The CDR3 length is 15 residues. Germline-derived CDR1 and CDR2 are MNHEY and SVGEGT. V lost 2 bases to trimming and J lost 0 bases, with 8 bases between them. The CDR3: CASSYVLSSYNEQFF. DNA for the CDR3: TGTGCCAGCAGTTACGTCCTGAGCTCCTACAATGAGCAGTTCTTC.

The chain couples TRBV4-3 to TRBJ1-1; D not certain. The length of the CDR3 is 18 residues. Germline CDR1 is LGHNA and CDR2 is YSLEER. Trimming removed 2 bases at V and 4 bases at J, with 23 bases between. CDR3 protein: CASSQSFAFVALGTEAFF. The CDR3 nucleotides read TGCGCCAGCAGCCAAAGTTTTGCGTTCGTGGCCCTAGGCACTGAAGCTTTCTTT.

The chain couples TRBV30 to TRBJ1-5, with D maybe TRBD1 (5 bases). Between the trimmed V and J ends, which lost 2 bases and 3 bases, there was a span of 8 bases. The CDR3 is 13 residues long. CDR1 is GTSNPN and CDR2 is SVGIG in the germline V gene (reference sequence). CDR3 nucleotides: TGTGCCTGGAGTCAAGGGGCCAATCAGCCCCAGCATTTT. It specifies CAWSQGANQPQHF.

The rearrangement uses TRBV6-6 and TRBJ1-1; unclear D gene. This CDR3 has 12 residues. Between the trimmed V and J ends, which lost 6 bases and 6 bases, there was a span of 11 bases. CDR1 is MNHNY, CDR2 SVGAGI, per germline (reference sequence). This CDR3 is CASSSLGAEAFF. CDR3 in DNA: TGTGCCAGCAGCTCGTTGGGAGCTGAAGCTTTCTTT.

The rearrangement uses TRBV5-6 and TRBJ2-3; 7 nucleotides match TRBD2. V lost 3 bases and J lost 7; bases outside the gene matches: 8. Germline V gene sequence: CDR1 SGHDT, CDR2 YYEEEE. The CDR3 loop spans 14 amino acids. CDR3 protein: CASSWGLSGNTQYF. The CDR3 DNA is TGTGCCAGCAGCTGGGGACTATCGGGGAATACGCAGTATTTT.

The J gene is TRBJ2-7, the V gene TRBV9; D may be TRBD1 (7 bases). V lost 5 bases, J lost 0 bases, and 15 bases lay in between. The germline V gene encodes CDR1 SGDLS and CDR2 YYNGEE. The CDR3 contains 15 residues. This CDR3 is CASSNDREASYEQYF. The CDR3 DNA reads as TGTGCCAGCAGTAATGACAGGGAGGCCTCCTACGAGCAGTACTTC. The variable domain in full, completed from reference TRBV9 and TRBJ2-7, reads DSGVTQTPKHLITATGQRVTLRCSPRSGDLSVYWYQQSLDQGLQFLIQYYNGEERAKGNILERFSAQQFPDLHSELNLSSLELGDSALYFCASSNDREASYEQYFGPGTRLTVT.